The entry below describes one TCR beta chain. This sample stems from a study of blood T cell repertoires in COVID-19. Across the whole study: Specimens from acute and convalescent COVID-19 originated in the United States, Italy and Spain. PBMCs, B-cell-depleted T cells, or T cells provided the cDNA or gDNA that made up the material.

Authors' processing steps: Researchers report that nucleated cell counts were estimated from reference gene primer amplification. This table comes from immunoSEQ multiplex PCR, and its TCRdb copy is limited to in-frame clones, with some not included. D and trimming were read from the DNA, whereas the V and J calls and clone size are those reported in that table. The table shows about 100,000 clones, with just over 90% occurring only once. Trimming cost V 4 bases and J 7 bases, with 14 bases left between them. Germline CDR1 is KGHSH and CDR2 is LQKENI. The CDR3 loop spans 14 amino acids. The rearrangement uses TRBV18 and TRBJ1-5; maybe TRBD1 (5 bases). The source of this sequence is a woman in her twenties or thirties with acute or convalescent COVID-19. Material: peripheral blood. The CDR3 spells CASSRGGGGQPQHF. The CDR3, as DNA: TGTGCCAGCTCACGGGGCGGGGGTGGCCAGCCCCAGCATTTT.